This T cell receptor beta chain came from a study of T cells after yellow fever vaccination. Whole-study results and caveats: It was a weaker secondary response, yet one that peaked faster, at day 5 versus 15. Re-detected after boosting: most primary clones, 96% of CD4 and about 85% of CD8.

The V gene's germline CDR1 is SGHRS and CDR2 YFSETQ. Trimming took off 4 bases at V and 9 bases at J, with 17 bases between the two ends. The CDR3 contains 14 residues. One entry per CDR3 protein, called by TCRdb with MiXCR from the 5' RACE reads. The data show 300,000 to 350,000 distinct CDR3 sequences, 3.5% to 4.5% seen once. This clonotype was counted ten times or more. Its antigen is as yet unknown. This chain uses TRBV5-1 with TRBJ2-4; D possibly uses TRBD1 or TRBD2 (5 bases each). The sample was PBMCs, taken 15 days after the yellow fever booster vaccination. This receptor was taken from a man aged 18 to 30 who received the YFV17D yellow fever vaccine. CDR3 sequence (DNA): TGCGCCAGCAGCGCCGGGGCGCTTGGGGGCATTCAGTACTTC. Its translation is CASSAGALGGIQYF.